One T cell receptor (beta chain) is described in this entry. Its specificity is unknown. This sample was taken from a study of beta chain features in type 1 diabetes. Study results and caveats: Across all four CD4+ subsets, people with type 1 diabetes showed modestly shorter TCRB CDR3s. Compared to healthy donors, patients appeared to have naive, central memory and Treg TCRB repertoires that were more alike. Whether TCRB rearrangement is influenced by HLA type went unresolved here.

cDNA synthesis used the whole RNA isolate, giving expressed TCRB sequences. Naive, central memory and regulatory T cell samples produced a mean of approximately 4 million reads. Sequencing was performed with immunoSEQ multiplex PCR; in TCRdb, only in-frame clones are kept and a portion is missing. The sample lists some 160,000 clones, 7% to 9.5% occurring once. Trimming stripped 3 bases from V and 1 base from J, with 9 bases between. Germline CDR1 reads MDHEN; CDR2 reads SYDVKM. This CDR3 has 14 residues. This TCR was recovered from a woman aged 30 to 39 with type 1 diabetes. The V gene is TRBV28, the J gene TRBJ1-1; possible D gene TRBD1, 5 bases. Sample: central memory CD4+ T cells from blood. CDR3 protein: CASSLGQRNTEAFF. CDR3 DNA sequence: TGTGCCAGCAGTTTGGGGCAGAGGAACACTGAAGCTTTCTTT.